This T cell receptor beta chain emerged from a study of early T cells in non-severe SARS-CoV-2 infection. Many counts were recorded for this clonotype. One entry per CDR3 protein, called by TCRdb with MiXCR from the 5' RACE reads. The table records 90,000 to 130,000 distinct CDR3 sequences, 9% to 14% of them present only once. The CDR3 consists of 14 residues. The germline gives CDR1 SGHAT, CDR2 FQNNGV. Trimming removed 4 bases from V and 8 bases from J, with 16 bases in between. The chain couples TRBV11-2 to TRBJ2-3, with unresolved D. The sequencing sample was made of whole blood. The TCR was taken from an adult who was a healthcare worker with PCR-confirmed SARS-CoV-2 infection or an uninfected control (not recorded which). CDR3 in DNA: TGTGCCAGCAGCTCGACCCCTGATGCGCGTACGCAGTATTTT. Amino acids: CASSSTPDARTQYF.